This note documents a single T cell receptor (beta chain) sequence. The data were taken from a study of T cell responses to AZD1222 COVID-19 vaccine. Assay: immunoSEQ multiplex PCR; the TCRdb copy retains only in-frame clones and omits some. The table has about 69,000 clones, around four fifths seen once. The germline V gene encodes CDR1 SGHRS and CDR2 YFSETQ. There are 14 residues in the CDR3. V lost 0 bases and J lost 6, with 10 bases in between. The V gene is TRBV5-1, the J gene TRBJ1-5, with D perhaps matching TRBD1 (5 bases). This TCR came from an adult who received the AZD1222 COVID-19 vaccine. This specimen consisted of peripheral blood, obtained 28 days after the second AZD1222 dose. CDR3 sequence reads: CASSLGLQGQPQHF. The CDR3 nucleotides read TGCGCCAGCAGCTTGGGGTTGCAGGGTCAGCCCCAGCATTTT.